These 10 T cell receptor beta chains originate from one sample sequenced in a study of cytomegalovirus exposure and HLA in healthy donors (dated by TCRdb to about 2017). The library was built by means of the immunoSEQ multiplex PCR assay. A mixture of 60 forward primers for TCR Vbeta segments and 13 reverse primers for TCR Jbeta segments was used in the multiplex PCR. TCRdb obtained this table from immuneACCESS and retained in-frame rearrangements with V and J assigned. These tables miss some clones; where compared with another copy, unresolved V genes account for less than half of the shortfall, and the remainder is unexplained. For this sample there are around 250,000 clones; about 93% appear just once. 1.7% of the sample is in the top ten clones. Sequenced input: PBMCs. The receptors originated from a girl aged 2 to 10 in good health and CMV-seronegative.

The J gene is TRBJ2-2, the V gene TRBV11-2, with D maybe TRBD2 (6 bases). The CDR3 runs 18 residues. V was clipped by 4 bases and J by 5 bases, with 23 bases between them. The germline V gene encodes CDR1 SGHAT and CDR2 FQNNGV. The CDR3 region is CASSSPTSGRAKTGELFF. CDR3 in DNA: TGTGCCAGCAGCTCCCCCACCAGCGGGCGCGCCAAGACCGGGGAGCTGTTTTTT.

The CDR3 DNA is TGCGCCAGCAGTGAGTACGGGAGTAACTCCTACGAGCAGTACTTC. Protein sequence: CASSEYGSNSYEQYF. The chain employs TRBV10-1 and TRBJ2-7, with D possibly matching TRBD2 (6 bases). Trimming cost V 1 base and J 0 bases, with 10 bases left between them. Per germline, CDR1 WNHNN and CDR2 SYGVQD (reference sequence). The CDR3 is 15 amino acids.

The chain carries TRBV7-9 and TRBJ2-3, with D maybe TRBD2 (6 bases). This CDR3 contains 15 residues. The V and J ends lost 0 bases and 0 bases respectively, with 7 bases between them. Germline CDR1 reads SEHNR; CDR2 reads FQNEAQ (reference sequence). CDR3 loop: CASSLAAGSTDTQYF. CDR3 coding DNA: TGTGCCAGCAGCTTAGCGGCGGGGAGCACAGATACGCAGTATTTT.

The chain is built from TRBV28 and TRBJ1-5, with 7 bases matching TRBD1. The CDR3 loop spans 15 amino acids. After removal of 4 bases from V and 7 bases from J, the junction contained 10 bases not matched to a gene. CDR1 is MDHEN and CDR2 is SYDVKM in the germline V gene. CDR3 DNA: TGTGCCAGCAGTTCGGGACAGCACGGCGGGCAGCCCCAGCATTTT. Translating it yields CASSSGQHGGQPQHF.

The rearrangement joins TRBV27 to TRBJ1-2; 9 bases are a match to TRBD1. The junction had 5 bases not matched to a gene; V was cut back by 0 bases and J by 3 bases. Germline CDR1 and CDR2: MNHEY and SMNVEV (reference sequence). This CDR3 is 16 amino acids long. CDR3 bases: TGTGCCAGCAGTTTATCCGGACAGGGGCTTTACTATGGCTACACCTTC. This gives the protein CASSLSGQGLYYGYTF.

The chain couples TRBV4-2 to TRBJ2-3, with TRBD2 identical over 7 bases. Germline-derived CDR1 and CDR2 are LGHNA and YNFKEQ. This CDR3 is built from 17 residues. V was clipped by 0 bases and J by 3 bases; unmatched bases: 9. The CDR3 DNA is TGTGCCAGCAGCCAAGATAAGGCGGGGGTGGTAACAGATACGCAGTATTTT. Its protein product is CASSQDKAGVVTDTQYF.

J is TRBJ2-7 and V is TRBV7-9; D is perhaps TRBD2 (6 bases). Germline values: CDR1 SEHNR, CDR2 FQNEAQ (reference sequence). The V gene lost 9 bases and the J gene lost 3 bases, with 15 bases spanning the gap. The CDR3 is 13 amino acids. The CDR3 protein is CASRTSSNYEQYF. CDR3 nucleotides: TGTGCCAGTAGAACTAGCAGTAACTACGAGCAGTACTTC.

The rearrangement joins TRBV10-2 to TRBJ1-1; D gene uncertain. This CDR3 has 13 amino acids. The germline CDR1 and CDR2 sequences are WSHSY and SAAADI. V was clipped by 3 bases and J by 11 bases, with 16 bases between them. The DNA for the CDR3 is TGCGCCAGCAGTGATTGGAGGGAGACGGATGCTTTCTTT. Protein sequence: CASSDWRETDAFF.

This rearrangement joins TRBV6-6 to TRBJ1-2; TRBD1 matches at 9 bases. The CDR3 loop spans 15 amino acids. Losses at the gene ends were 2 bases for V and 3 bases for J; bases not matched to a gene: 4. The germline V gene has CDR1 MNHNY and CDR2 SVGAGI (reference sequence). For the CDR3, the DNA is TGTGCCAGCAGTTACCCGGGACAGGGAGACTATGGCTACACCTTC. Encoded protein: CASSYPGQGDYGYTF.

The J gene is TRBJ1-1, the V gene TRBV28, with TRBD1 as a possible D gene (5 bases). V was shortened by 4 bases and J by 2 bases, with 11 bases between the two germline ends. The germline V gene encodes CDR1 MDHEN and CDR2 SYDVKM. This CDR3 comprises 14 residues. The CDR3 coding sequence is TGTGCCAGCAGTTCCCTGACAGCCAACACTGAAGCTTTCTTT. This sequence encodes CASSSLTANTEAFF.